Below, 13 T cell receptor beta chains from the same sample are listed, as sequenced in a study of T-cell reconstitution after alpha-beta-depleted transplantation in children. Unique molecular identifiers were built into the TCRbeta library. One entry per CDR3 protein results from TCRdb running MiXCR on the PCR reads. The repertoire holds over 400,000 distinct CDR3 sequences, approximately 13% seen once, with around 5.6% in the top ten. The input for sequencing was PBMCs from the stem cell graft donor, taken from the stem cell graft. The receptors were sampled from a human donor who donated a stem cell graft to a child with combined immunodeficiency.

This clonotype came up a few times. This chain uses TRBV30 with TRBJ1-2; D remains ambiguous. CDR1 GTSNPN and CDR2 SVGIG come from the germline V gene (reference sequence). The ends were cut back, 0 bases at V and 2 bases at J, with 4 bases in the middle. The CDR3 is 12 amino acids. The CDR3 spells CAWSVVNYGYTF. The CDR3 DNA is TGTGCCTGGAGTGTAGTAAACTATGGCTACACCTTC.

The chain uses TRBV4-1 and TRBJ2-2; D uncertain. V was cut by 0 bases and J by 0 bases, with 11 bases left in between. The CDR3 extends over 17 amino acids. From germline, CDR1 is MGHRA and CDR2 YSYEKL. The CDR3 reads CASSQDLYRANTGELFF. Written as DNA, the CDR3 is TGCGCCAGCAGCCAAGATTTGTACCGCGCGAACACCGGGGAGCTGTTTTTT.

With respect to this clonotype: One end of the junction does not line up with germline, which may come from a read error. In DNA form, the CDR3 reads TGTGCTAGCAGCCTCCAACAAGGCAGAATGAACACCGGGGAGCTGTTTTTT. Residues: CASSLQQGRMNTGELFF. The rearrangement uses TRBV7-7 and TRBJ2-2; D is undetermined. The germline V gene has CDR1 SSHAT and CDR2 FNYEAQ (reference sequence). CDR3 size: 17 residues.

This clonotype appeared a few times. The chain carries TRBV5-1 and TRBJ2-2; no clear D gene. The germline V gene has CDR1 SGHRS and CDR2 YFSETQ. Trimming took 4 bases from V and 1 from J, leaving 11 bases between them. The CDR3 length is 15 residues. The CDR3 region is CASSPPVVNTGELFF. DNA for the CDR3: TGCGCCAGCAGCCCTCCAGTCGTGAACACCGGGGAGCTGTTTTTT.

This clonotype was detected a few times. The rearrangement joins TRBV6-5 to TRBJ2-7; D is uncertain. V gave up 0 bases and J gave up 2 bases, with 11 bases separating them. The CDR3 is 15 amino acids. Germline CDR1 and CDR2: MNHEY and SVGAGI. CDR3 DNA: TGTGCCAGCAGTTACTCGTCAGATAACACCTACGAGCAGTACTTC. Protein sequence: CASSYSSDNTYEQYF.

This clonotype occurred a few times. V is TRBV20-1 and J is TRBJ2-1; a weak D match, TRBD1 (5 bases). Per germline, CDR1 DFQATT and CDR2 SNEGSKA (reference sequence). Trimming shortened V by 7 bases and J by 5 bases, and 18 bases separated the two germline ends. CDR3 length: 14 residues. The CDR3 region is CSEVGPYNHNEQFF. The CDR3 DNA follows: TGCAGTGAGGTGGGGCCCTACAACCACAATGAGCAGTTCTTC.

Points on this clonotype: This sequence may be a read error, since a much larger clone differs from it by one base. The conserved closing phenylalanine or tryptophan is absent in this CDR3, likely reflecting a read error. The rearrangement links TRBV7-9 to TRBJ2-7; no reliable D call. The CDR3 runs 11 residues. V gave up 7 bases and J gave up 1 base, with 5 bases separating them. The germline V gene encodes CDR1 SEHNR and CDR2 FQNEAQ (reference sequence). The CDR3 loop reads CASKGSYEQYS. CDR3 nucleotide sequence: TGTGCCAGCAAGGGTTCCTACGAGCAGTACTCC.

There are many counts of this clonotype. The chain carries TRBV7-2 and TRBJ1-6, with D possibly matching TRBD1 (5 bases). CDR1 and CDR2 (germline): SGHTA, FQGNSA. This CDR3 has 15 residues. V dropped 3 bases and J dropped 5 bases, with 11 bases sitting between them. CDR3 loop: CASSFPTGDNSPLHF. The CDR3 nucleotides read TGTGCCAGCAGCTTTCCCACAGGAGATAATTCACCCCTCCACTTT.

This clonotype was counted at least ten times. The CDR3 DNA follows: TGTGCCAGCAGCCAAGGACTAGCGGGGTCCGGCACAGATACGCAGTATTTT. This sequence encodes CASSQGLAGSGTDTQYF. The chain uses TRBV4-2 and TRBJ2-3; 11 bases fit TRBD2. The ends lost 1 base at V and 1 base at J; junction bases unmatched: 4. Per germline, CDR1 LGHNA and CDR2 YNFKEQ. The CDR3 is made up of 17 amino acids.

V is TRBV12-3 or TRBV12-4 and J is TRBJ2-1; D perhaps matches TRBD2 (6 bases). V was pared by 4 bases and J by 8 bases, with 21 bases between. The CDR3 is 16 amino acids. The CDR3 DNA reads TGTGCCAGCAGTTACCCGCGGGGTCATGCTATTCATGAGCAGTTCTTC. It is translated as CASSYPRGHAIHEQFF.

The V gene is TRBV5-1, the J gene TRBJ2-7, with 8 positions matching TRBD1. CDR1 and CDR2 (germline): SGHRS, YFSETQ. The V segment lost 0 bases and the J segment 2 bases; nucleotides outside the gene matches: 4. The CDR3 runs to 15 residues. The CDR3 nucleotides are TGCGCCAGCAGCTTGGTTGGACAGGGAGCCTACGAGCAGTACTTC. Protein sequence: CASSLVGQGAYEQYF.

This clonotype occurred a few times. This sequence joins TRBV6-1 and TRBJ2-7; no clear D gene. V lost 7 bases to trimming and J lost 2 bases, with 12 bases between them. CDR3 length: 13 amino acids. The V gene's germline CDR1 is MNHNS and CDR2 SASEGT. The CDR3: CASTPGPTYEQYF. In nucleotides, the CDR3 is TGTGCCAGCACTCCGGGCCCCACCTACGAGCAGTACTTC.

This clonotype was counted ten times or more. CDR3 nucleotide sequence: TGTGCCAGCAGACCCGGGACAGGGGATAACTACAATGAGCAGTTCTTC. This gives the protein CASRPGTGDNYNEQFF. The rearrangement uses TRBV7-6 and TRBJ2-1; TRBD1 matches 10 bases. The CDR3 loop spans 16 amino acids. V shed 6 bases, J shed 3 bases, and the junction held 8 bases outside the gene matches. Germline values: CDR1 SGHVS, CDR2 FNYEAQ. The whole variable domain, filled in from reference TRBV7-6 and TRBJ2-1, reads GAGVSQSPRYKVTKRGQDVALRCDPISGHVSLYWYRQALGQGPEFLTYFNYEAQQDKSGLPNDRFSAERPEGSISTLTIQRTEQRDSAMYRCASRPGTGDNYNEQFFGPGTRLTVL.